What follows describes a single T cell receptor beta chain. CDR1 is SGHDT and CDR2 is YYEEEE in the germline V gene. This CDR3 comprises 14 residues. V dropped 4 bases and J dropped 4 bases, with 12 bases sitting between them. TCRdb independently ran MiXCR on the 5' RACE reads; one entry per CDR3 protein. The top ten hold around 2.8% of the sample, which has approximately 40,000 distinct CDR3 sequences, approximately 17% seen once. V and J are TRBV5-6 and TRBJ2-1; unclear D gene. The clonotype comes from a female donor with breast cancer. The sample comprised naive CD4+ T cells sorted from a lymph node. Subset noted: naive CD4+ T cells, CD4+CD45RA+CD25-. The DNA for the CDR3 is TGTGCCAGCAGCCGTACACTGAAATACAATGAGCAGTTCTTC. As protein: CASSRTLKYNEQFF.